The clone carrying this TCR beta chain was found a few times. These data originate in a study of blood T cell repertoires in COVID-19. The germline V gene encodes CDR1 MDHEN and CDR2 SYDVKM. The CDR3 has 15 amino acids. With 3 bases removed from V and 5 bases from J, the gap between germline ends came to 14 bases. Here immunoSEQ multiplex PCR was the method, and the copy in TCRdb shows in-frame clones only, minus some. The sample yields tens of thousands of clones, roughly nine tenths seen once. This chain joins TRBV28 and TRBJ1-5, with a weak D call TRBD1 (5 bases). What was sequenced was peripheral blood. The clonotype was recovered from a woman aged 55 to 70 with active or convalescent COVID-19. For the CDR3, the DNA is TGTGCCAGCAGTTTTTTCAGGGATGAAGATCAGCCCCAGCATTTT. It is translated as CASSFFRDEDQPQHF.